Each of the 25 T cell receptor beta chains below was sequenced from the same sample in a study of siplizumab effects on memory and regulatory T cells. TCRdb's table, derived via immunoSEQ multiplex PCR, lists solely in-frame clones and lacks some. The top ten clones hold under 3% of a sample with about 100,000 clones, 75% to 95% of them seen once. The sample was CD4+ T cells sorted from blood. The receptors come from a human donor in good health. Some clones in this sample may be carry-over from other donors' samples.

The V call is TRBV11-3, the J call TRBJ2-3; the match to TRBD2 covers 8 bases. Losses at the gene ends were 5 bases for V and 4 bases for J; bases not matched to a gene: 11. Looked up from germline, CDR1 is SGHNT and CDR2 is YENEEA. The CDR3 consists of 16 residues. CDR3 nucleotides: TGTGCCAGCAGCCCTAGGACGGGAGCGGGAGCAGATACGCAGTATTTT. Protein sequence: CASSPRTGAGADTQYF. The whole variable domain, filled in from reference TRBV11-3 and TRBJ2-3, reads EAGVVQSPRYKIIEKKQPVAFWCNPISGHNTLYWYLQNLGQGPELLIRYENEEAVDDSQLPKDRFSAERLKGVDSTLKIQPAELGDSAVYLCASSPRTGAGADTQYFGPGTRLTVL.

CDR3 sequence (DNA): TGTGCCAGCAGTACCCGCCGGGGGGGAACCTACGAGCAGTACTTC. It yields the protein CASSTRRGGTYEQYF. V gene TRBV6-5 combines with J gene TRBJ2-7, with TRBD2 matching over 8 bases. The CDR3 runs 15 residues. Germline V CDR1 and CDR2: MNHEY, SVGAGI. The V and J ends lost 5 bases and 2 bases, in that order; junction bases with no gene match: 8.

V usage is TRBV29-1 and J usage is TRBJ1-4; D is undetermined. With 7 bases removed from V and 8 bases from J, the gap between germline ends came to 11 bases. The CDR3 totals 11 residues. Germline V gene data show CDR1 as SQVTM and CDR2 as ANQGSEA. The CDR3 nucleotides are TGCAGCGCCGAGCGCGGGGAAAAACTGTTTTTT. Its protein is CSAERGEKLFF.

The chain carries TRBV4-1 and TRBJ1-2; no clear D. The CDR3 has 14 residues. Germline V gene sequence: CDR1 MGHRA, CDR2 YSYEKL. Between the trimmed V and J ends, which lost 0 bases and 8 bases, there was a span of 13 bases. CDR3 coding DNA: TGCGCCAGCAGCCAAGACCCCTTAGTGGGAGGCTACACCTTC. Translating gives CASSQDPLVGGYTF.

This sequence joins TRBV6-6 and TRBJ2-3, with 9 bases identical to TRBD2. J gave up 3 bases and V 6 bases, and 7 bases lay outside the gene matches. The CDR3 extends over 15 amino acids. CDR1 is MNHNY, CDR2 SVGAGI, per germline (reference sequence). The CDR3 coding sequence is TGTGCCAGCAGCCTAAGCGGGAGGAGAACAGATACGCAGTATTTT. Amino acids: CASSLSGRRTDTQYF.

The gene calls are TRBV2 and TRBJ2-3; 13 nucleotides agree with TRBD2. In germline, CDR1 is SNHLY, CDR2 FYNNEI. This CDR3 region has 18 residues. The J segment lost 1 base and the V segment lost 1 base, leaving 5 bases of the junction unmatched. This CDR3 reads CASSEVGTSGTGTDTQYF. CDR3 nucleotide sequence: TGTGCCAGCAGTGAAGTGGGGACTAGCGGGACCGGCACAGATACGCAGTATTTT.

J is TRBJ2-1 and V is TRBV9; D is undetermined. The V end lost 1 base, the J end lost 0 bases, and 11 bases lay between the germline ends. Germline CDR1 and CDR2: SGDLS and YYNGEE. The CDR3 loop spans 16 amino acids. CDR3 bases: TGTGCCAGCAGCGTATGGTACAGTTCCTCCTACAATGAGCAGTTCTTC. Translating gives CASSVWYSSSYNEQFF.

The rearrangement uses TRBV28 and TRBJ1-5; D may be TRBD1 (6 bases). V lost 5 bases and J lost 1, with 12 bases in between. The CDR3 length is 15 residues. In germline, CDR1 is MDHEN, CDR2 SYDVKM. CDR3 in amino acids: CASSGGGASNQPQHF. CDR3 DNA sequence: TGTGCCAGCAGTGGTGGGGGGGCGAGCAATCAGCCCCAGCATTTT.

The chain has TRBV5-1 and TRBJ2-3; D is perhaps TRBD2 (5 bases). The length of the CDR3 is 16 residues. The germline gives CDR1 SGHRS, CDR2 YFSETQ. V was trimmed by 1 base and J by 1 base, leaving 13 bases between them. CDR3 in DNA: TGCGCCAGCAGCTTGTATCTAGCCCAAGGCACAGATACGCAGTATTTT. Encoded protein: CASSLYLAQGTDTQYF.

This CDR3 reads CASRKDRTIYEQYF. DNA of the CDR3: TGTGCCAGCAGAAAGGACAGAACGATCTACGAGCAGTACTTC. This chain uses TRBV28 with TRBJ2-7; a possible D gene is TRBD1 (6 bases). Trimming took off 6 bases at V and 3 bases at J, with 15 bases between the two ends. Germline lookup yields CDR1 MDHEN and CDR2 SYDVKM. This CDR3 comprises 14 residues. The full variable domain, in which reference TRBV28 and TRBJ2-7 provide the parts outside the CDR3, is DVKVTQSSRYLVKRTGEKVFLECVQDMDHENMFWYRQDPGLGLRLIYFSYDVKMKEKGDIPEGYSVSREKKERFSLILESASTNQTSMYLCASRKDRTIYEQYFGPGTRLTVT.

In this sample, this clone turned up once. In DNA, the CDR3 is TGTGCCAGCAGCTGGGGGGCGGAGGAGACCCAGTACTTC. It is translated as CASSWGAEETQYF. This rearrangement joins TRBV5-6 to TRBJ2-5; D possibly uses TRBD1 or TRBD2 (6 bases each). CDR3 length: 13 amino acids. V was cut by 3 bases and J by 5 bases, with 11 bases left in between. Germline-derived CDR1 and CDR2 are SGHDT and YYEEEE.

The gene calls are TRBV18 and TRBJ1-2; TRBD1 aligns across 10 bases. Per germline, CDR1 KGHSH and CDR2 LQKENI. The CDR3 loop spans 15 amino acids. The J segment lost 2 bases and the V segment lost 2 bases, leaving 2 bases of the junction unmatched. The CDR3 protein is CASSPGDRGNYGYTF. The DNA of the CDR3 is TGTGCCAGCTCACCAGGGGACAGGGGAAACTATGGCTACACCTTC.

The chain couples TRBV7-6 to TRBJ1-2; TRBD1 matches at 7 bases. Germline CDR1 is SGHVS and CDR2 is FNYEAQ. V dropped 5 bases and J dropped 2; count of bases not matched to a gene: 2. There are 13 residues in the CDR3. The CDR3 region is CASSPDRNYGYTF. The CDR3 coding sequence is TGTGCCAGCAGCCCGGACAGGAACTATGGCTACACCTTC.

This clone is a singleton in its sample. The V call is TRBV30, the J call TRBJ2-7, with D hard to call. The V gene lost 1 base and the J gene lost 2 bases, with 9 bases spanning the gap. The CDR3 covers 13 residues. Germline V gene sequence: CDR1 GTSNPN, CDR2 SVGIG (reference sequence). CDR3 DNA: TGTGCCTGGAGTGCTGTATACACCTACGAGCAGTACTTC. Residues: CAWSAVYTYEQYF.

The table lists this clone with a count of one. The genes are TRBV5-5 and TRBJ2-1; 14 bases fit TRBD2. Trimming removed 3 bases from V and 8 bases from J; junction bases left unmatched: 7. CDR1 is SGHKS, CDR2 YYEKEE, per germline (reference sequence). There are 16 residues in the CDR3. CDR3 nucleotides: TGTGCCAGCAGCTCCGGACTAGCGGGAGGTAGTGATGAGCAGTTCTTC. Amino acids: CASSSGLAGGSDEQFF. Drawing the rest from reference TRBV5-5 and TRBJ2-1, the complete variable domain is DAGVTQSPTHLIKTRGQQVTLRCSPISGHKSVSWYQQVLGQGPQFIFQYYEKEERGRGNFPDRFSARQFPNYSSELNVNALLLGDSALYLCASSSGLAGGSDEQFFGPGTRLTVL.

The chain joins TRBV2 to TRBJ2-7; D perhaps matches TRBD1 (6 bases). Trimming cost V 3 bases and J 4 bases, with 10 bases left between them. Per germline, CDR1 SNHLY and CDR2 FYNNEI. The CDR3 length is 13 residues. The CDR3 protein is CASSEGALYEQYF. The CDR3 DNA is TGTGCCAGCAGTGAGGGGGCCTTATACGAGCAGTACTTC.

The chain combines TRBV14 with TRBJ2-2; tentatively, D is TRBD1 (5 bases). V was cut by 1 base and J by 4 bases, with 10 bases left in between. Germline CDR1 is SGHDN and CDR2 is FVKESK. This CDR3 spans 15 amino acids. In nucleotides, the CDR3 is TGTGCCAGCAGCCAAGTTGGGGCTGGCACCGGGGAGCTGTTTTTT. Protein sequence: CASSQVGAGTGELFF.

The chain employs TRBV11-1 and TRBJ2-1; 8 positions match TRBD1. The length of the CDR3 is 12 residues. V lost 5 bases, J lost 13 bases, and 7 bases stayed unmatched. Per the germline V gene, CDR1 is SGHAT and CDR2 is FQDESV (reference sequence). Here the CDR3 DNA reads TGTGCCAGCAGCCCGGACAGGGTGGAACAGTTCTTC. This encodes CASSPDRVEQFF.

The rearrangement joins TRBV5-1 to TRBJ2-3, with D possibly being TRBD1 (6 bases). Deletions cut 5 bases from V and 4 bases from J, with 17 bases between. This CDR3 contains 15 residues. Germline V gives CDR1 SGHRS, CDR2 YFSETQ. CDR3 protein: CASSSLGQSSDTQYF. CDR3 DNA: TGCGCCAGCAGTTCCCTCGGACAGTCGTCAGATACGCAGTATTTT. The complete variable domain, with remaining parts taken from reference TRBV5-1 and TRBJ2-3, reads KAGVTQTPRYLIKTRGQQVTLSCSPISGHRSVSWYQQTPGQGLQFLFEYFSETQRNKGNFPGRFSGRQFSNSRSEMNVSTLELGDSALYLCASSSLGQSSDTQYFGPGTRLTVL.

This clone was found once. The CDR3 sequence is CASRASGLDEQFF. As DNA, the CDR3 is TGCGCCAGCAGGGCTAGCGGGTTAGATGAGCAGTTCTTC. The chain recombines TRBV5-1 with TRBJ2-1; 8 bases agree with TRBD2. The CDR3 spans 13 residues. From germline, CDR1 is SGHRS and CDR2 YFSETQ. V lost 5 bases, J lost 8 bases, and 6 bases stayed unmatched.

This chain uses TRBV5-1 with TRBJ1-1; tentatively, D is TRBD1 (5 bases). Deletions cut 0 bases from V and 3 bases from J, with 12 bases between. Germline CDR1 and CDR2: SGHRS and YFSETQ. The CDR3 is made up of 15 amino acids. CDR3 amino acids: CASSLEGREDTEAFF. DNA for the CDR3: TGCGCCAGCAGCTTGGAAGGCAGGGAGGACACTGAAGCTTTCTTT.

This sequence joins TRBV7-9 and TRBJ1-4, with D unclear. Between the trimmed V and J ends, which lost 5 bases and 8 bases, there was a span of 15 bases. Germline V lookup: CDR1 SEHNR, CDR2 FQNEAQ (reference sequence). The CDR3 runs to 14 residues. CDR3 in DNA: TGTGCCAGCAGCCCGCTTCAGGATCGGGAAAAACTGTTTTTT. Encoded protein: CASSPLQDREKLFF.

The V gene is TRBV11-3, the J gene TRBJ2-7, with D possibly matching TRBD2 (6 bases). V lost 1 base and J 2 bases, leaving 12 bases between the germline ends. This CDR3 contains 15 residues. Germline CDR1 is SGHNT and CDR2 is YENEEA. The CDR3 region has the DNA TGTGCCAGCAGCTTAGCGGTAGCGGAGACCTACGAGCAGTACTTC. Translated: CASSLAVAETYEQYF.

This clone was seen a few times. The J gene is TRBJ2-1, the V gene TRBV6-1, with TRBD1 matching over 9 bases. CDR1 is MNHNS, CDR2 SASEGT, per germline. V trimming: 4 bases; J trimming: 9 bases; junction bases outside the gene matches: 13. This CDR3 has 16 amino acids. The CDR3 DNA reads TGTGCCAGCAGTGGCTGGACAGGGGAGGCGTTGGGTGAGCAGTTCTTC. Translating it yields CASSGWTGEALGEQFF.

The gene calls are TRBV7-9 and TRBJ2-5; D might be TRBD1 or TRBD2, each matching 5 bases. V shed 0 bases and J shed 5 bases, with 13 bases lying between them. The CDR3 loop spans 15 amino acids. CDR1 is SEHNR and CDR2 is FQNEAQ in the germline V gene (reference sequence). The CDR3 DNA reads TGTGCCAGCAGCTTAGCGGGACGAGATATGGAGACCCAGTACTTC. Amino acid sequence: CASSLAGRDMETQYF.